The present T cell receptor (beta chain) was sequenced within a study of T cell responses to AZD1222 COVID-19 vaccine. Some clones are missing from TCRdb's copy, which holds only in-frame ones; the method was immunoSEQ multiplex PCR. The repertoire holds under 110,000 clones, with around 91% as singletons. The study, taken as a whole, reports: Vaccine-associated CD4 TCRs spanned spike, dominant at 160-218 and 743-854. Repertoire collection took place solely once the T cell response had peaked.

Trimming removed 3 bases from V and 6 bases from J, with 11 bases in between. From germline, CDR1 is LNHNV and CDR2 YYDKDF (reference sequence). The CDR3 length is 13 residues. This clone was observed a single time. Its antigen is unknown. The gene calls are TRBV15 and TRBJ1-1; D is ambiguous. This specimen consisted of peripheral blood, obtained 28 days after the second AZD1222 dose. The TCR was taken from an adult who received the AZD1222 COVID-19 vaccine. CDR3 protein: CATSSLSRAEAFF. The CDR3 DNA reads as TGTGCCACCAGCAGCTTAAGTAGGGCTGAAGCTTTCTTT. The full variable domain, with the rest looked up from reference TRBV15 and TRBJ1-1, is DAMVIQNPRYQVTQFGKPVTLSCSQTLNHNVMYWYQQKSSQAPKLLFHYYDKDFNNEADTPDNFQSRRPNTSFCFLDIRSPGLGDTAMYLCATSSLSRAEAFFGQGTRLTVV.